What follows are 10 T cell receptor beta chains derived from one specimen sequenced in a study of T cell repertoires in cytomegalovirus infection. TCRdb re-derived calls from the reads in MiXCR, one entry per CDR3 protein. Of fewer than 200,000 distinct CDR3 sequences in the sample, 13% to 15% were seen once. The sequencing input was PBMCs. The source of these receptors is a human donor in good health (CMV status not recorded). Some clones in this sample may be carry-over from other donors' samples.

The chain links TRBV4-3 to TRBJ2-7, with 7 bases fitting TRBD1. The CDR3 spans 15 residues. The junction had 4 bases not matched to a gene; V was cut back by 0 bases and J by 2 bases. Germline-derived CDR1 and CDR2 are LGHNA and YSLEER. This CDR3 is CASSQDSGGAYEQYF. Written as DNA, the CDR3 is TGCGCCAGCAGCCAAGATTCAGGGGGAGCCTACGAGCAGTACTTC.

The CDR3 nucleotides are TGTGCCAGCAGTTTGGCCAGGGTTGTGGAGACCCAGTACTTC. Translated: CASSLARVVETQYF. The chain is built from TRBV28 and TRBJ2-5; TRBD1 might be the D (5 bases). Germline CDR1 reads MDHEN; CDR2 reads SYDVKM. The CDR3 has 14 amino acids. Trimming removed 3 bases from V and 5 bases from J, with 13 bases in between. The full variable domain, completed using reference TRBV28 and TRBJ2-5, is DVKVTQSSRYLVKRTGEKVFLECVQDMDHENMFWYRQDPGLGLRLIYFSYDVKMKEKGDIPEGYSVSREKKERFSLILESASTNQTSMYLCASSLARVVETQYFGPGTRLLVL.

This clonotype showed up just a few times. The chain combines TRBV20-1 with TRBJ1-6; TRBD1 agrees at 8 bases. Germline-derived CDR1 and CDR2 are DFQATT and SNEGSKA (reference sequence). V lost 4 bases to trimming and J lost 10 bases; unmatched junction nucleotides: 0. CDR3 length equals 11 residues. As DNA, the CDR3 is TGCAGTGCTACAGGGGGCTCACCCCTCCACTTT. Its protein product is CSATGGSPLHF.

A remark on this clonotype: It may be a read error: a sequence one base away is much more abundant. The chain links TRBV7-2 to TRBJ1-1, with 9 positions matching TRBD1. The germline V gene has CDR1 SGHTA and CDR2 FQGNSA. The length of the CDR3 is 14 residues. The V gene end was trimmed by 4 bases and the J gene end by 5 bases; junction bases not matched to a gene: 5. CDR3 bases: TGTGCCAGCAGCTCCCGGGACAGGGTAACTGAAGCTTTCTTT. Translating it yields CASSSRDRVTEAFF.

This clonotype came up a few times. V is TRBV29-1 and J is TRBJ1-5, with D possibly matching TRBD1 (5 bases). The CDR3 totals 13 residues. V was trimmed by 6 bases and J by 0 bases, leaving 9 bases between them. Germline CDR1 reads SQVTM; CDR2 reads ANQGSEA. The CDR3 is CSVGTDSNQPQHF. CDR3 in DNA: TGCAGCGTCGGGACGGATAGCAATCAGCCCCAGCATTTT. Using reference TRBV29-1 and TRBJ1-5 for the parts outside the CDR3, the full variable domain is SAVISQKPSRDICQRGTSLTIQCQVDSQVTMMFWYRQQPGQSLTLIATANQGSEATYESGFVIDKFPISRPNLTFSTLTVSNMSPEDSSIYLCSVGTDSNQPQHFGDGTRLSIL.

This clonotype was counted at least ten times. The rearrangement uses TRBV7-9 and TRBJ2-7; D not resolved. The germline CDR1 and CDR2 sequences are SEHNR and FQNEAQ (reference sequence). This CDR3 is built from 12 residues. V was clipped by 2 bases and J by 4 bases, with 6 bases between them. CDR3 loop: CASSLQQYEQYF. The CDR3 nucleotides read TGTGCCAGCAGCTTACAGCAGTACGAGCAGTACTTC. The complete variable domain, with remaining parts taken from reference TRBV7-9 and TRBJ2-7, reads DTGVSQNPRHKITKRGQNVTFRCDPISEHNRLYWYRQTLGQGPEFLTYFQNEAQLEKSRLLSDRFSAERPKGSFSTLEIQRTEQGDSAMYLCASSLQQYEQYFGPGTRLTVT.

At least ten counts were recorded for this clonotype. CDR3 sequence: CASSLGSSNTGELFF. The CDR3 DNA sequence: TGCGCCAGCAGCTTGGGGAGCTCGAACACCGGGGAGCTGTTTTTT. This chain joins TRBV5-1 and TRBJ2-2, with unresolved D. This CDR3 has 15 residues. Germline V gene lookup returns CDR1 SGHRS and CDR2 YFSETQ. V was trimmed by 0 bases and J by 0 bases, leaving 6 bases between them.

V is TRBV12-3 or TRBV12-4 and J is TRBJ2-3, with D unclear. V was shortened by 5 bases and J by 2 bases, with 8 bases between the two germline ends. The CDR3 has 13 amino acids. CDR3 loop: CASSTMPTDTQYF. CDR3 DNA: TGTGCCAGCAGTACAATGCCCACAGATACGCAGTATTTT.

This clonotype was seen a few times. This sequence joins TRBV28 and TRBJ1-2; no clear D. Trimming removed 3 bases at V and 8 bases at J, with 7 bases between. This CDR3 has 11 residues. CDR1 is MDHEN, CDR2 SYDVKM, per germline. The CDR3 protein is CASSFARGYTF. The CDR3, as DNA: TGTGCCAGCAGTTTTGCAAGGGGCTACACCTTC.

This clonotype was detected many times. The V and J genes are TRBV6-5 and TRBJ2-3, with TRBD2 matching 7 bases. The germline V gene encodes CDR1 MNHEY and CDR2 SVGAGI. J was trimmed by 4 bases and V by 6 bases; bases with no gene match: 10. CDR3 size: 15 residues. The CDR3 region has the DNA TGTGCCAGCAGAACCCCTGGGAGGGGCCCAGATACGCAGTATTTT. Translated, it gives CASRTPGRGPDTQYF.